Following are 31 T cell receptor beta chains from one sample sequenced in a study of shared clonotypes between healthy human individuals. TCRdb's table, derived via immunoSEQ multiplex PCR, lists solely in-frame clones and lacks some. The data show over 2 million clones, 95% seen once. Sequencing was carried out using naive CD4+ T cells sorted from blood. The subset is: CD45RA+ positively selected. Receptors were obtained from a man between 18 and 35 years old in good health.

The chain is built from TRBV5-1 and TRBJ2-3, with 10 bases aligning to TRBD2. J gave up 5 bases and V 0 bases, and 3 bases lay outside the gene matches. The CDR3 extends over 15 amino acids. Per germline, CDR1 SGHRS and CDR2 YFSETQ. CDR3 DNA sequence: TGCGCCAGCAGCTTGGCTAGCGGGGGTCTAGATACGCAGTATTTT. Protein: CASSLASGGLDTQYF.

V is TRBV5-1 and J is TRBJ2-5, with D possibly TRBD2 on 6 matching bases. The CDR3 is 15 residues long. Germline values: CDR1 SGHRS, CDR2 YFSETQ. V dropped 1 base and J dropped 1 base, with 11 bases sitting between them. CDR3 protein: CASSLSIAVQETQYF. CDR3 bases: TGCGCCAGCAGCTTGAGTATAGCGGTCCAAGAGACCCAGTACTTC.

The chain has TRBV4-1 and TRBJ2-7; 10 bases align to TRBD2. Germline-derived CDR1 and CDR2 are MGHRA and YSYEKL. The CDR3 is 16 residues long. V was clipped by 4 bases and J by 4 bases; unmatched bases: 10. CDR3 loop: CASSRVAGGPSYEQYF. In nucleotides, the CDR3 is TGCGCCAGCAGCCGAGTAGCGGGAGGTCCCTCTTACGAGCAGTACTTC.

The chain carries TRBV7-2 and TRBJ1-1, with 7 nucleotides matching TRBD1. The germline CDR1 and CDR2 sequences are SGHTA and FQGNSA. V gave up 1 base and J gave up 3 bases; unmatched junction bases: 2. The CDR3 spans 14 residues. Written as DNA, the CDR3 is TGTGCCAGCAGCTTAGTACAGGGGCACACTGAAGCTTTCTTT. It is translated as CASSLVQGHTEAFF.

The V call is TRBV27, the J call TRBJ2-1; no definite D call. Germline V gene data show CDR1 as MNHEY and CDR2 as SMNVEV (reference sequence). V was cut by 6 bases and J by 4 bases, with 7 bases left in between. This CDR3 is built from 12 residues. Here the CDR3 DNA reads TGTGCCAGCAGGTCCGTTTACAATGAGCAGTTCTTC. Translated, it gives CASRSVYNEQFF.

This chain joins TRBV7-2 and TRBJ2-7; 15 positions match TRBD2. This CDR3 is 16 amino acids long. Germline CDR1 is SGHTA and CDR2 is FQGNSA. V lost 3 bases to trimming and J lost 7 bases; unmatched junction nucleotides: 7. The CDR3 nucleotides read TGTGCCAGCAGCTTTGGACTAGCGGGAGGGCCGGGGGAGCAGTACTTC. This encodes CASSFGLAGGPGEQYF. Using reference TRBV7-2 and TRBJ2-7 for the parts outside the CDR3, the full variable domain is GAGVSQSPSNKVTEKGKDVELRCDPISGHTALYWYRQSLGQGLEFLIYFQGNSAPDKSGLPSDRFSAERTGGSVSTLTIQRTQQEDSAVYLCASSFGLAGGPGEQYFGPGTRLTVT.

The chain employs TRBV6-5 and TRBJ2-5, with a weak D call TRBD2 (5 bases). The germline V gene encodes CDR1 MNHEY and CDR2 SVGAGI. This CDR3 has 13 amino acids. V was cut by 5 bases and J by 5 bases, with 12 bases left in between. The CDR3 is CASSRSGRETQYF. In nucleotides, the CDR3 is TGTGCCAGCAGTAGGAGCGGCCGGGAGACCCAGTACTTC.

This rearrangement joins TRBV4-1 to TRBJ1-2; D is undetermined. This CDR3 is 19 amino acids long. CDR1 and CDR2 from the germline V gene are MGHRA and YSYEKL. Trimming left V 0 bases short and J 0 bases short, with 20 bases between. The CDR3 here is CASSQEAPRQSGSNYGYTF. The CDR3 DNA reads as TGCGCCAGCAGCCAAGAAGCCCCGAGGCAATCCGGTTCTAACTATGGCTACACCTTC.

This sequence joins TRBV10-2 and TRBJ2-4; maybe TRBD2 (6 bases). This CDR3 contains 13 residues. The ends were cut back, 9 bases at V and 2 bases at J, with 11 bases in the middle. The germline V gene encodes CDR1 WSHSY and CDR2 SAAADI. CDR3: CASSRETKNIQYF. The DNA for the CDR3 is TGCGCCAGTTCCCGGGAGACCAAAAACATTCAGTACTTC.

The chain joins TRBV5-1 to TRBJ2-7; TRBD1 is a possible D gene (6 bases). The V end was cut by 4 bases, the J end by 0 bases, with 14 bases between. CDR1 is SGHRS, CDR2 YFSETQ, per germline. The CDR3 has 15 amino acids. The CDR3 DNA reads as TGCGCCAGCAGCCTTTCAGGGGTGGGCTCCTACGAGCAGTACTTC. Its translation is CASSLSGVGSYEQYF.

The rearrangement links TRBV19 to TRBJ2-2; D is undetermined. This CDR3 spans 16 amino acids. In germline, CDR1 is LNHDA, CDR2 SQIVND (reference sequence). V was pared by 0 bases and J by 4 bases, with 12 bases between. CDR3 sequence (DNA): TGTGCCAGTAGTATAGATTATCGGATTTTCACCGGGGAGCTGTTTTTT. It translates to CASSIDYRIFTGELFF.

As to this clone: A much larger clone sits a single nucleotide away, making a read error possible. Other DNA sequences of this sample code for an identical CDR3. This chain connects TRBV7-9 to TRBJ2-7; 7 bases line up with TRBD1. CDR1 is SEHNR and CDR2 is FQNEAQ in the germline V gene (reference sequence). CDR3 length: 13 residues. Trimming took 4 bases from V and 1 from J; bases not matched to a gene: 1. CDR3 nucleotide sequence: TGTGCCAGCAGCTCGACAGGGTCCTACGAGCAGTACTTC. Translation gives CASSSTGSYEQYF.

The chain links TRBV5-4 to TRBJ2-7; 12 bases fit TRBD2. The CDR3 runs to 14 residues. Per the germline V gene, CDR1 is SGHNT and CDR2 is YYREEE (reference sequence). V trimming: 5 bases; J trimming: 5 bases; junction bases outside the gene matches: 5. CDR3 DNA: TGTGCCAGCAGGAGACTAGCGGGAGACAACGAGCAGTACTTC. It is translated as CASRRLAGDNEQYF.

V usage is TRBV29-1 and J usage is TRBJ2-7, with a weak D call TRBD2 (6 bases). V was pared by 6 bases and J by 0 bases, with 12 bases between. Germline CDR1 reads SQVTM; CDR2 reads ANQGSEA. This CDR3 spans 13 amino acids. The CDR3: CSVRGASSYEQYF. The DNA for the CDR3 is TGCAGCGTCCGCGGGGCCAGCTCCTACGAGCAGTACTTC.

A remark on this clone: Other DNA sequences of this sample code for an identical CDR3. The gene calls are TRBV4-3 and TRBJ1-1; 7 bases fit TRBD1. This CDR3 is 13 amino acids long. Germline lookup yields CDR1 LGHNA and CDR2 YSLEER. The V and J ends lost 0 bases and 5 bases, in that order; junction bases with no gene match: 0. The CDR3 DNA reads TGCGCCAGCAGCCAAGACAGGGGGACTGAAGCTTTCTTT. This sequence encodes CASSQDRGTEAFF.

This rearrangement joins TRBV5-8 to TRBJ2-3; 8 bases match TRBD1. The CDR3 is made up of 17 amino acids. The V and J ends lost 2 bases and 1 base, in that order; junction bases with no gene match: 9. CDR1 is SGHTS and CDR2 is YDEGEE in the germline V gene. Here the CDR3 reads CASSFPQGDIGTDTQYF. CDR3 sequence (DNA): TGTGCCAGCAGCTTCCCACAGGGGGACATAGGCACAGATACGCAGTATTTT.

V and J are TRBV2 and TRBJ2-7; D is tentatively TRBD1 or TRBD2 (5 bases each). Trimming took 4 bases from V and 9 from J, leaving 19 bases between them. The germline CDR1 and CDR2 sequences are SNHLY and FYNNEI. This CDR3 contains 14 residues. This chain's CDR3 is CASSGDGHPRGQYF. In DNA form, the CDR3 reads TGTGCCAGCAGTGGGGACGGGCACCCTCGCGGGCAGTACTTC. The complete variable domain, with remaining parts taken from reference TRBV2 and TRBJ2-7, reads EPEVTQTPSHQVTQMGQEVILRCVPISNHLYFYWYRQILGQKVEFLVSFYNNEISEKSEIFDDQFSVERPDGSNFTLKIRSTKLEDSAMYFCASSGDGHPRGQYFGPGTRLTVT.

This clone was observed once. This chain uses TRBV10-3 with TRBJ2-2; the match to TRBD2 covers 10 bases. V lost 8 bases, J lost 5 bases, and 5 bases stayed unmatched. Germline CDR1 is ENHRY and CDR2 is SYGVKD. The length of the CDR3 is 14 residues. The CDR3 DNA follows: TGTGCCATCCGTCTAGCGGGGGAAACCGGGGAGCTGTTTTTT. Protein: CAIRLAGETGELFF.

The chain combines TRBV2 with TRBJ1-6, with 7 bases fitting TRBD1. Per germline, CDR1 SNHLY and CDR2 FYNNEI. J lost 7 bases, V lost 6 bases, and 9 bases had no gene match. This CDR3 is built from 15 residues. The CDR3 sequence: CASSLRQGMNSPLHF. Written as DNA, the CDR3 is TGTGCCAGCAGCCTACGACAGGGAATGAATTCACCCCTCCACTTT.

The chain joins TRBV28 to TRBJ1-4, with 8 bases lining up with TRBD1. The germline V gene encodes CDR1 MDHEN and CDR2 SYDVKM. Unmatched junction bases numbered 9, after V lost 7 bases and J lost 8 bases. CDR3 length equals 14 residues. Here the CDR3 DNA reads TGTGCCAGCAACCTTGGACAGGGTGGGGAAAAACTGTTTTTT. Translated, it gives CASNLGQGGEKLFF.

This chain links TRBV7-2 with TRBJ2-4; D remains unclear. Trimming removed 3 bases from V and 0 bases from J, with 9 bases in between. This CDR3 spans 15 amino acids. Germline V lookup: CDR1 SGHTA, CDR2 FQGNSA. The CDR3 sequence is CASSFGVIAKNIQYF. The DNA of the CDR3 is TGTGCCAGCAGCTTTGGGGTCATAGCCAAAAACATTCAGTACTTC. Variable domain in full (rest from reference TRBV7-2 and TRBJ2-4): GAGVSQSPSNKVTEKGKDVELRCDPISGHTALYWYRQSLGQGLEFLIYFQGNSAPDKSGLPSDRFSAERTGGSVSTLTIQRTQQEDSAVYLCASSFGVIAKNIQYFGAGTRLSVL.

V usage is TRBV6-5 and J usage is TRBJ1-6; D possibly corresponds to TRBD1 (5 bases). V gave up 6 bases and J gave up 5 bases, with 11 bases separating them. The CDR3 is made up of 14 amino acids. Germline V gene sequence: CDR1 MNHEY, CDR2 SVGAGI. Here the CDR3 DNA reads TGTGCCAGCAGACTAGACAGAAATAATTCACCCCTCCACTTT. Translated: CASRLDRNNSPLHF.

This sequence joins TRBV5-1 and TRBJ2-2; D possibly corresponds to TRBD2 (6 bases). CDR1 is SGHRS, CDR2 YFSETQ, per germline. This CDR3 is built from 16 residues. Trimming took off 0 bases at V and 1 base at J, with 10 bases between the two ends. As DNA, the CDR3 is TGCGCCAGCAGCTTGGGGGACTCATTGAACACCGGGGAGCTGTTTTTT. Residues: CASSLGDSLNTGELFF. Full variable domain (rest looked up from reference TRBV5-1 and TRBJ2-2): KAGVTQTPRYLIKTRGQQVTLSCSPISGHRSVSWYQQTPGQGLQFLFEYFSETQRNKGNFPGRFSGRQFSNSRSEMNVSTLELGDSALYLCASSLGDSLNTGELFFGEGSRLTVL.

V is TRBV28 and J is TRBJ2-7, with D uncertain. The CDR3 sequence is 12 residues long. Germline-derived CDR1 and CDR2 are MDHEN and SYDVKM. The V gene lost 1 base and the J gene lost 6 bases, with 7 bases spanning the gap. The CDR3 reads CASSLLMSEQYF. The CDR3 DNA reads TGTGCCAGCAGTTTATTAATGAGCGAGCAGTACTTC.

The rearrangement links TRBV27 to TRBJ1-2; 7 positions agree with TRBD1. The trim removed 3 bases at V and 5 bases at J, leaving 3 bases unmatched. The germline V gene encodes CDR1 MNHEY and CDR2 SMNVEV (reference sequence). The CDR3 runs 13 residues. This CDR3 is CASSFDRAYGYTF. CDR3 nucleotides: TGTGCCAGCAGTTTTGACAGGGCATATGGCTACACCTTC.

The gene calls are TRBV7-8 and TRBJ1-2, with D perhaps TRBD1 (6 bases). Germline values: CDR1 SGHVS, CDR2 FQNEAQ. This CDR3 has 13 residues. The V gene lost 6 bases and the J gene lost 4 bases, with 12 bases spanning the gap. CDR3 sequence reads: CASRRDITYGYTF. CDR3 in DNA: TGTGCCAGCAGGCGGGACATAACCTATGGCTACACCTTC.

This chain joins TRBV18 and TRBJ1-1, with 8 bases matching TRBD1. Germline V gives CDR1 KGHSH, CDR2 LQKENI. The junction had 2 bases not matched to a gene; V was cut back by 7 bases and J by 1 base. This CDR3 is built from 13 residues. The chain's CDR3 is CASYTGGNTEAFF. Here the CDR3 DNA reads TGTGCCAGCTATACAGGGGGGAACACTGAAGCTTTCTTT. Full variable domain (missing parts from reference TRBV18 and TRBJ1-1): NAGVMQNPRHLVRRRGQEARLRCSPMKGHSHVYWYRQLPEEGLKFMVYLQKENIIDESGMPKERFSAEFPKEGPSILRIQQVVRGDSAAYFCASYTGGNTEAFFGQGTRLTVV.

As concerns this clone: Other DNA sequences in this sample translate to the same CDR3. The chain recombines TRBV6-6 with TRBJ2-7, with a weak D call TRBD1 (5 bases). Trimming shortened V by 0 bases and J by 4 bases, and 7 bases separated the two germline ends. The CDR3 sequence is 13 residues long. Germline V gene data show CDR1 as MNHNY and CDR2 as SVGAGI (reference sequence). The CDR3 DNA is TGTGCCAGCAGTTACTCTCAGGGATACGAGCAGTACTTC. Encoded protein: CASSYSQGYEQYF.

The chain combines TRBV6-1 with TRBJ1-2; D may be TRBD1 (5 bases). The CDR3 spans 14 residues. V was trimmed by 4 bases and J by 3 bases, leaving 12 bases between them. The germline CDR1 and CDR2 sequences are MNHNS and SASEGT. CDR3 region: CASSVAGGDYGYTF. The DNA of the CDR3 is TGTGCCAGCAGTGTAGCCGGGGGTGACTATGGCTACACCTTC.

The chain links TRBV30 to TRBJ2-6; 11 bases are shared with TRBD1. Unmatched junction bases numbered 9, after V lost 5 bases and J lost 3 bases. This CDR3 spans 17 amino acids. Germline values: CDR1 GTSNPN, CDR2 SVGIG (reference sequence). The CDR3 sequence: CAWWTGGAQNGANVLTF. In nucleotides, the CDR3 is TGTGCCTGGTGGACAGGGGGCGCCCAGAATGGGGCCAACGTCCTGACTTTC. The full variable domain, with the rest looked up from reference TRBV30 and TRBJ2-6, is SQTIHQWPATLVQPVGSPLSLECTVEGTSNPNLYWYRQAAGRGLQLLFYSVGIGQISSEVPQNLSASRPQDRQFILSSKKLLLSDSGFYLCAWWTGGAQNGANVLTFGAGSRLTVL.

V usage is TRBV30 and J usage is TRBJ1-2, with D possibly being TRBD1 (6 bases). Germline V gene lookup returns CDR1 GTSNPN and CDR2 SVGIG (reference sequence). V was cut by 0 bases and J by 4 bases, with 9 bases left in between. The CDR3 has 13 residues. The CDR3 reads CAWSVTGSYGYTF. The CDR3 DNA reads TGTGCCTGGAGTGTGACAGGCTCCTATGGCTACACCTTC.